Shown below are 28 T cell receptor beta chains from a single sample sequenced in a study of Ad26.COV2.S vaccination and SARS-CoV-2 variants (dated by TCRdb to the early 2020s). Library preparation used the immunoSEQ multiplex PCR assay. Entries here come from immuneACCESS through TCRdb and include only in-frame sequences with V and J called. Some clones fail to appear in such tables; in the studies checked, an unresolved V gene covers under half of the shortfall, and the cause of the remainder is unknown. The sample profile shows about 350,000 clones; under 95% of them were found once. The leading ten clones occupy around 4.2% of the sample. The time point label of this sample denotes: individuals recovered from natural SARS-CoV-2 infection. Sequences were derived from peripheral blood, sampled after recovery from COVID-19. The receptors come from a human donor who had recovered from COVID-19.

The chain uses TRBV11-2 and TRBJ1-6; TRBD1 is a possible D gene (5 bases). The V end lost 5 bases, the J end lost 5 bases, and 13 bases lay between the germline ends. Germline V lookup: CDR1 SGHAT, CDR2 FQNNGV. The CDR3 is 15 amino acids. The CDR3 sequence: CASSRGGGNNSPLHF. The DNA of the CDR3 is TGTGCCAGCAGCCGTGGGGGAGGCAATAATTCACCCCTCCACTTT.

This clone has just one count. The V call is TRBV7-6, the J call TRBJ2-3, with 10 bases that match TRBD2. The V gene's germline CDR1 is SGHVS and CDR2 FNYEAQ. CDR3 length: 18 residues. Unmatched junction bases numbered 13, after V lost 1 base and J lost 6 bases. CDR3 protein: CASSLGLERGGAWDTQYF. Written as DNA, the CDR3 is TGTGCCAGCAGCTTAGGATTGGAGCGGGGGGGAGCGTGGGATACGCAGTATTTT.

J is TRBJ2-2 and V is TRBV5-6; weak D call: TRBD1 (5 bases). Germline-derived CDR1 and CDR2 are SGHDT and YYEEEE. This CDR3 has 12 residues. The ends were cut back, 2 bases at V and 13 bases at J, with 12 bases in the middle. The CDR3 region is CASSLRQGGLFF. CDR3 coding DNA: TGTGCCAGCAGCTTACGGCAGGGTGGGCTGTTTTTT.

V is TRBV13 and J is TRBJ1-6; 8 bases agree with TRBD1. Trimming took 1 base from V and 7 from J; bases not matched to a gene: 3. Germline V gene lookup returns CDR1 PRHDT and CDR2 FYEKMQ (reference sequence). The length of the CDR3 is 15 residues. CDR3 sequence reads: CASSLDRGANSPLHF. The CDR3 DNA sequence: TGTGCCAGCAGCTTAGACAGGGGGGCAAATTCACCCCTCCACTTT.

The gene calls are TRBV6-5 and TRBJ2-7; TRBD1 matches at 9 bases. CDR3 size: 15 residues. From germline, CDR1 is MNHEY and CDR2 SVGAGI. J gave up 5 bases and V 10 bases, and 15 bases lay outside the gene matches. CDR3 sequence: CATKPTGGGIDEQYF. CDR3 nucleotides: TGTGCCACCAAGCCAACAGGGGGCGGGATTGACGAGCAGTACTTC.

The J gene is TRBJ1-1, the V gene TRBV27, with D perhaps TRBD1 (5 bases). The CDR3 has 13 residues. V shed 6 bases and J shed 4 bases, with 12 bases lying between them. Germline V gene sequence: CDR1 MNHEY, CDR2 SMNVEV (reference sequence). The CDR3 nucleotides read TGTGCCAGCAGCCATCGGGGGGGCACTGAAGCTTTCTTT. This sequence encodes CASSHRGGTEAFF.

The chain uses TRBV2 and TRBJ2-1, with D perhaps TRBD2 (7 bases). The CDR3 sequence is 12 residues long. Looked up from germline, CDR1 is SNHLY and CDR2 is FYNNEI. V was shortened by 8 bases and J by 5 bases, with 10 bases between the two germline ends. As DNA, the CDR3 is TGTGCCAGCGGGGGGGCCCACAATGAGCAGTTCTTC. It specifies CASGGAHNEQFF.

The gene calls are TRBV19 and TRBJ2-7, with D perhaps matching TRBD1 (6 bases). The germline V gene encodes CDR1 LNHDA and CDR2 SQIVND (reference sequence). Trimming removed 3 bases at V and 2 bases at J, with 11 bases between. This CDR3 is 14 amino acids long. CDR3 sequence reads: CASSIRGQTYEQYF. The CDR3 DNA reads TGTGCCAGTAGTATCAGGGGCCAGACCTACGAGCAGTACTTC.

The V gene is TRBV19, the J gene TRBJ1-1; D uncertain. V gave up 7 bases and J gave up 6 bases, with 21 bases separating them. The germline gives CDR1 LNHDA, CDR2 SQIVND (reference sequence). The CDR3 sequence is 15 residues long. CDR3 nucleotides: TGTGCCAGTACGTCAGCGCTCCTCGAAGAGGCTGAAGCTTTCTTT. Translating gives CASTSALLEEAEAFF.

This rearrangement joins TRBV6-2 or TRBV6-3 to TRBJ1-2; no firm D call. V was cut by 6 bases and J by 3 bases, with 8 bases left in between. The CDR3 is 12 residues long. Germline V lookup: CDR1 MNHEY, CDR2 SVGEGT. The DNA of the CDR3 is TGTGCCAGCAGCTTGACCCACTATGGCTACACCTTC. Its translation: CASSLTHYGYTF.

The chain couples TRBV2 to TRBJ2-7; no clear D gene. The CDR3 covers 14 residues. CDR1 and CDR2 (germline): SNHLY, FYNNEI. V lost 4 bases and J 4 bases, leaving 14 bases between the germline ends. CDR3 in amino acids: CASSGLPPGYEQYF. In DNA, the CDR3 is TGTGCCAGCAGTGGGCTTCCCCCTGGGTACGAGCAGTACTTC.

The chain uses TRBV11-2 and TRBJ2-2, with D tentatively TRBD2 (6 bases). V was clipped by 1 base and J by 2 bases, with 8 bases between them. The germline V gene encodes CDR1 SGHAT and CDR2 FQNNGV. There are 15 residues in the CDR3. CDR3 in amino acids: CASSLGTINTGELFF. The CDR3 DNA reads TGTGCCAGCAGCTTAGGGACTATTAACACCGGGGAGCTGTTTTTT. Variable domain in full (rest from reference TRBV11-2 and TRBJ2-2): EAGVAQSPRYKIIEKRQSVAFWCNPISGHATLYWYQQILGQGPKLLIQFQNNGVVDDSQLPKDRFSAERLKGVDSTLKIQPAKLEDSAVYLCASSLGTINTGELFFGEGSRLTVL.

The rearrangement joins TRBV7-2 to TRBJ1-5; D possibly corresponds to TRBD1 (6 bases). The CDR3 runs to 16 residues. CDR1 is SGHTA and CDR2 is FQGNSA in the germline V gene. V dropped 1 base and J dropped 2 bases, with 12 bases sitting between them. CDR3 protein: CASSLGVHRGNQPQHF. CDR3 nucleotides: TGTGCCAGCAGCTTAGGGGTGCACAGGGGCAATCAGCCCCAGCATTTT.

DNA of the CDR3: TGCGCCAGCAGCCCTTCCACGTACGAGCAGTACTTC. Protein: CASSPSTYEQYF. The chain combines TRBV5-1 with TRBJ2-7; D call uncertain. Germline lookup yields CDR1 SGHRS and CDR2 YFSETQ. CDR3 size: 12 residues. The V gene lost 4 bases and the J gene lost 4 bases, with 9 bases spanning the gap.

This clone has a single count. CDR3 nucleotides: TGTGCCAGCAGCTTACCACTTTTACAGGGATGGAGAGGCATTTCACCCCTCCACTTT. Its translation: CASSLPLLQGWRGISPLHF. The rearrangement uses TRBV7-3 and TRBJ1-6, with D perhaps matching TRBD1 (6 bases). In germline, CDR1 is SGHTA, CDR2 FQGTGA. The CDR3 is 19 residues long. The V gene lost 2 bases and the J gene lost 9 bases, with 26 bases spanning the gap.

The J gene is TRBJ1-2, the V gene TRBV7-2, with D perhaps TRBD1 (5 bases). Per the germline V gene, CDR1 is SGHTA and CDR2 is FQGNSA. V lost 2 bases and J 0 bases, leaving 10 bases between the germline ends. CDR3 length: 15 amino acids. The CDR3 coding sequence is TGTGCCAGCAGCTTACCTGGGGGAGCTAACTATGGCTACACCTTC. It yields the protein CASSLPGGANYGYTF.

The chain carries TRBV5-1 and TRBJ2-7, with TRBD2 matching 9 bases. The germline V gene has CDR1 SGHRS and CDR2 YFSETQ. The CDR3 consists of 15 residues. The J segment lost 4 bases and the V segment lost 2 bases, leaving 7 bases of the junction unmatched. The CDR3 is CASSFETSGVYEQYF. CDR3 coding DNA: TGCGCCAGCAGCTTCGAGACTAGCGGTGTTTACGAGCAGTACTTC.

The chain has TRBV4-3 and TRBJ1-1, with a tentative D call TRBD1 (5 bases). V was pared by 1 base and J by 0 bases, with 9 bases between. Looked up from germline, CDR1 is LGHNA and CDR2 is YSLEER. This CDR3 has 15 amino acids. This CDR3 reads CASSQVKGLNTEAFF. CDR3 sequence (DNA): TGCGCCAGCAGCCAAGTAAAGGGACTGAACACTGAAGCTTTCTTT.

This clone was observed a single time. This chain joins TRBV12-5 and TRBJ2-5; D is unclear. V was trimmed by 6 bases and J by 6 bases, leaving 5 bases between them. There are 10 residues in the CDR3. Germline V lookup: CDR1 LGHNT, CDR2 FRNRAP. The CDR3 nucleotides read TGTGCTAGTGGCATACAGACCCAGTACTTC. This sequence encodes CASGIQTQYF.

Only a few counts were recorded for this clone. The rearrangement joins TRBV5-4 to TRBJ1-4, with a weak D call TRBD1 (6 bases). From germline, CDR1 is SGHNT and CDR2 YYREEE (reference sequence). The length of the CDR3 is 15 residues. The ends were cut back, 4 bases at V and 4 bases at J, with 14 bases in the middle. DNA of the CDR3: TGTGCCAGCAGCATACAGGGCTCCCTTAATGAAAAACTGTTTTTT. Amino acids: CASSIQGSLNEKLFF.

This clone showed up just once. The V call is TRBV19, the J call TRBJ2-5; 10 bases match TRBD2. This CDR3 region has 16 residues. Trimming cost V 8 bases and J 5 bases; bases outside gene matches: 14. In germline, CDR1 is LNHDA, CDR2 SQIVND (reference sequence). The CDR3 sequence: CASQELAGTTGETQYF. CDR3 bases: TGTGCCAGTCAGGAACTAGCGGGGACCACGGGTGAGACCCAGTACTTC. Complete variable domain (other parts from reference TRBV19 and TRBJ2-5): DGGITQSPKYLFRKEGQNVTLSCEQNLNHDAMYWYRQDPGQGLRLIYYSQIVNDFQKGDIAEGYSVSREKKESFPLTVTSAQKNPTAFYLCASQELAGTTGETQYFGPGTRLLVL.

The CDR3, as DNA: TGTGCCAGCAGCCCCCTCCGGGGTCAGAATGAGCAGTTCTTC. Amino acid sequence: CASSPLRGQNEQFF. V is TRBV7-3 and J is TRBJ2-1, with D perhaps matching TRBD2 (5 bases). V lost 5 bases and J lost 7, with 15 bases in between. The CDR3 contains 14 residues. The germline CDR1 and CDR2 sequences are SGHTA and FQGTGA.

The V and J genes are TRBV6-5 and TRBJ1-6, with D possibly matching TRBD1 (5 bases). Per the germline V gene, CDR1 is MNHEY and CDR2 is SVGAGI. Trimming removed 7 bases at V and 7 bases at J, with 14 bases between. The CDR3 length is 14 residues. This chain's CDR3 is CASTRKGRNSPLHF. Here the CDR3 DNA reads TGTGCCAGCACCCGAAAGGGGAGAAATTCACCCCTCCACTTT.

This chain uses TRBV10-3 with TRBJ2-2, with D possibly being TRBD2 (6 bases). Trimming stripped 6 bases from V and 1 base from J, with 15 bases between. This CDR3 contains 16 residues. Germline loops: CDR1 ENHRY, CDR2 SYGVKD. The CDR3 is CAIRGGVNLNTGELFF. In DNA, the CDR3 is TGTGCCATCAGGGGGGGAGTGAACCTGAACACCGGGGAGCTGTTTTTT.

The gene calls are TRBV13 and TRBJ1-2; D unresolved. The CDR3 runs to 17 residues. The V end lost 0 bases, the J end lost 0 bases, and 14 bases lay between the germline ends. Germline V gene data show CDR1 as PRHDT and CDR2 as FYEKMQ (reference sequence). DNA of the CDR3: TGTGCCAGCAGCTTAGGCCCCACCCACAAGACTAACTATGGCTACACCTTC. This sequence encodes CASSLGPTHKTNYGYTF.

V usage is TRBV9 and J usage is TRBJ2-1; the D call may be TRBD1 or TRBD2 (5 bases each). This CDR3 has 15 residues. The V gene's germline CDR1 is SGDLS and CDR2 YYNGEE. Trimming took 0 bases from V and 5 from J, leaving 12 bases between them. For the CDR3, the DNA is TGTGCCAGCAGCGTAGCAAGCGGCAGGGACAATGAGCAGTTCTTC. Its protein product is CASSVASGRDNEQFF.

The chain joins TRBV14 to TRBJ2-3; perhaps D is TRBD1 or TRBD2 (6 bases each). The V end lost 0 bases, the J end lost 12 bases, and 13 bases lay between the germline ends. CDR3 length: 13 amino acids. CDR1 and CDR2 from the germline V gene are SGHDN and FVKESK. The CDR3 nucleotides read TGTGCCAGCAGCCAAGATCCGGGGGCCGATCAGTATTTT. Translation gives CASSQDPGADQYF.

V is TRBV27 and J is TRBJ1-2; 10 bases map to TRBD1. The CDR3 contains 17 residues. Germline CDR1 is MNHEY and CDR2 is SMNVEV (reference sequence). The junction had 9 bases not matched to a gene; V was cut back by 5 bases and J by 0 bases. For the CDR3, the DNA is TGTGCCAGCAGTAAGAAGCGGGACAGGGGCGCTAACTATGGCTACACCTTC. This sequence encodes CASSKKRDRGANYGYTF.